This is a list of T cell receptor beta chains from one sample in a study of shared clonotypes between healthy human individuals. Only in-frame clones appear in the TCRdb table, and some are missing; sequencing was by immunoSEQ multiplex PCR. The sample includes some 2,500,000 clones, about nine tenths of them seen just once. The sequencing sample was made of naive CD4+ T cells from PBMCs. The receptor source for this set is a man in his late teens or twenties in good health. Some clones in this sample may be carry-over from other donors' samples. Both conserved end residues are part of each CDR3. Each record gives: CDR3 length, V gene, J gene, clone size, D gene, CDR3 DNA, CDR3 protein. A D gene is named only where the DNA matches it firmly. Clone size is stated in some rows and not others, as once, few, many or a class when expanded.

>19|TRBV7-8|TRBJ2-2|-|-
TGTGCCAGCAGCCCCCGGGGGGCCGAGCAGGGGGCACGGAGCGGGGAGCTGTTTTTT
CASSPRGAEQGARSGELFF
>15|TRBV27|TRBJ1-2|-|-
TGTGCCAGCAGTTCGACTCGGACGCCTGGTGGGGGCTACACCTTC
CASSSTRTPGGGYTF
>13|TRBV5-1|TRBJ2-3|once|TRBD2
TGCGCCAGCGGGACTAGCGGGAGGGATACGCAGTATTTT
CASGTSGRDTQYF
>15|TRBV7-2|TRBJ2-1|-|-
TGTGCCAGCAGCTTAGCAGGGCCTACCTACAATGAGCAGTTCTTC
CASSLAGPTYNEQFF
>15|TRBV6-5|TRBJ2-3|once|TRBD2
TGTGCCAGCAGCCTTAGCGGGCCCGGCACAGATACGCAGTATTTT
CASSLSGPGTDTQYF
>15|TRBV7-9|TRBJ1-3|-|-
TGTGCCAGCAGCTTAGGTTCCAGCTCTGGAAACACCATATATTTT
CASSLGSSSGNTIYF
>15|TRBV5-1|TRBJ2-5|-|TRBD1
TGCGCCAGCAGCTCTACCCCGACAGGGGGAGAGACCCAGTACTTC
CASSSTPTGGETQYF
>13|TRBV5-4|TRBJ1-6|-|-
TGTGCCAGCAGCATCTGGGGTGGTTCACCCCTCCACTTT
CASSIWGGSPLHF
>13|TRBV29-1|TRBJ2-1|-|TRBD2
TGCAGCGTTGCCGGGACTAGAGACAATGAGCAGTTCTTC
CSVAGTRDNEQFF
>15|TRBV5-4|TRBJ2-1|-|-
TGTGCCAGCAGCTTCTGGCAGGGCGACCACAATGAGCAGTTCTTC
CASSFWQGDHNEQFF
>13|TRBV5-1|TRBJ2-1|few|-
TGCGCCAGCAGCTTGGACAGTTACAATGAGCAGTTCTTC
CASSLDSYNEQFF
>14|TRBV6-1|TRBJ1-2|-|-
TGTGCCAGCAGTGAAGGGGGCCTTGGGGGTGGCTACACCTTC
CASSEGGLGGGYTF
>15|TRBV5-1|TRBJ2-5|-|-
TGCGCCAGCAGCTTGGCGCGGGTAGGCCAAGAGACCCAGTACTTC
CASSLARVGQETQYF
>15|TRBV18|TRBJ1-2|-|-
TGTGCCAGCTCACCGTCGGGACGGGCCTTAGGCGGCTACACCTTC
CASSPSGRALGGYTF
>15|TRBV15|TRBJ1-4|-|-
TGTGCCACCAGCAGAGATCGACCAGGGCATGAAAAACTGTTTTTT
CATSRDRPGHEKLFF
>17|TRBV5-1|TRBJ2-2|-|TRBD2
TGCGCCAGCAGCTTGGACGGGCTAGCGGGGGGCACCGGGGAGCTGTTTTTT
CASSLDGLAGGTGELFF
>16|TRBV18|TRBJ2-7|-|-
TGTGCCAGCTCACAACGACCTAGCGCGAGCTCCTACGAGCAGTACTTC
CASSQRPSASSYEQYF
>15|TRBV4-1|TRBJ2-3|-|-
TGCGCCAGCAGCCAGGGTCCCCTGGGGACCGATACGCAGTATTTT
CASSQGPLGTDTQYF
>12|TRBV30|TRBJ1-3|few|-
TGTGCCTGGAGTGTAACCGGAAACACCATATATTTT
CAWSVTGNTIYF
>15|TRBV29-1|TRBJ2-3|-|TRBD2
TGCAGCGTTGAAGGGGTGCGGGAGGGCCGAGATACGCAGTATTTT
CSVEGVREGRDTQYF
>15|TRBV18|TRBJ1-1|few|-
TGTGCCAGCTCACCACCTCGGGGTATGAACACTGAAGCTTTCTTT
CASSPPRGMNTEAFF
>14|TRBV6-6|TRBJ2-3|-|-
TGTGCCAGCAGTTACTCGTTTAGGGCAGATACGCAGTATTTT
CASSYSFRADTQYF
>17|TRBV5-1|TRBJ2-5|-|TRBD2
TGCGCCAGCAGCTTGGATCCTCGGGGGGGCGCAGGAGAGACCCAGTACTTC
CASSLDPRGGAGETQYF
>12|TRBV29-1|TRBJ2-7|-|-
TGCAGCGTTGCTGGCGGCTCCTACGAGCAGTACTTC
CSVAGGSYEQYF
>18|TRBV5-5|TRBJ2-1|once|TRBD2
TGTGCCAGCAGCTCGCGGACTAGCGGGACCGCTGTAATCAATGAGCAGTTCTTC
CASSSRTSGTAVINEQFF
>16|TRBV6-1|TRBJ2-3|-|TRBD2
TGTGCCAGCAGTGAGACCCAACCGGCTAGCGGGGATACGCAGTATTTT
CASSETQPASGDTQYF
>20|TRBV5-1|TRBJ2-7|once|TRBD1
TGCGCCAGCAGCTTGGGTGGGGCTGGACAGGGACGGAAAACTTCCTACGAGCAGTACTTC
CASSLGGAGQGRKTSYEQYF
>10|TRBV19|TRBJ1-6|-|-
TGTGCCAGGGAATTGATTCCCCTCCACTTT
CARELIPLHF
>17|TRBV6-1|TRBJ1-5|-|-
TGTGCCAGCAGTGAAGCGCTTGGGCAGGCGGGGGATCAGCCCCAGCATTTT
CASSEALGQAGDQPQHF
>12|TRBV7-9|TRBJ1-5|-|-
TGTGCCAGCAGCATGACAAATCAGCCCCAGCATTTT
CASSMTNQPQHF
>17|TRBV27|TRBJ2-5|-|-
TGTGCCAGCAGTTCCCGTCGCGAAAGTGACGGAACAGAGACCCAGTACTTC
CASSSRRESDGTETQYF
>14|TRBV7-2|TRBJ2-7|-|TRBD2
TGTGCCAGCAGCTTTAGCGGGACCTTCTACGAGCAGTACTTC
CASSFSGTFYEQYF
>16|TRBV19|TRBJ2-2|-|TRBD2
TGTGCCAGTAGGGCTAGCGGGGCCCCGAACACCGGGGAGCTGTTTTTT
CASRASGAPNTGELFF
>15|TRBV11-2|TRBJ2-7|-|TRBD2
TGTGCCAGCAGCACCCGGACTAGCGGGACGGTAGAGCAGTACTTC
CASSTRTSGTVEQYF
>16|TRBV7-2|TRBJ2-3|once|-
TGTGCCAGCAGCTTATTCCAGGAGGTATACACAGATACGCAGTATTTT
CASSLFQEVYTDTQYF
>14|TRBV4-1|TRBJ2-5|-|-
TGCGCCAGCAGCTCCCGGACAGTACAAGAGACCCAGTACTTC
CASSSRTVQETQYF
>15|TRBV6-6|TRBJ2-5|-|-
TGTGCCAGCAGTTACTCGCCGCAGGGAAGGGAGACCCAGTACTTC
CASSYSPQGRETQYF
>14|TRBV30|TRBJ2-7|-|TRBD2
TGTGCCTGGAGCGCGTTCACTAGCGGGAGCGAGCAGTACTTC
CAWSAFTSGSEQYF
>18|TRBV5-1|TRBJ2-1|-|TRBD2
TGCGCCAGCAGCTTGCGGACTAGCGGGCCTAGCTCCTACAATGAGCAGTTCTTC
CASSLRTSGPSSYNEQFF
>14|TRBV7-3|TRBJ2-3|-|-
TGTGCCAGCAGCTTAGGGCTTCTCACAGATACGCAGTATTTT
CASSLGLLTDTQYF